Given below is one T cell receptor (beta chain) in context. What it recognizes is unknown. Nashville, Tennessee was home to all donors, who were Caucasian adults. Negatively enriched CD4+ T cells were divided by CD45RA into naive and memory. This record belongs to a study of shared clonotypes between healthy human individuals. Overall study context: Serving as donors were a couple of women and three men, whose ages spanned 18 to 49. The study's findings and limits: Shared clonotypes across all four donors exceeded non-shared ones in generation probability.

Repertoires were generated with immunoSEQ multiplex PCR, while TCRdb's copy carries only in-frame clones and drops some. The sample records around 1.1 million clones, 70% to 80% being singletons. The sample was memory CD4+ T cells from PBMCs. Subset described: CD45RA-negative fraction. The sequence derives from a man aged 18 to 30 in good health. Some clones in this sample may be carry-over from other donors' samples.

The CDR3 reads CASSQTGHSSSTDTQYF. In nucleotides, the CDR3 is TGCGCCAGCAGCCAAACCGGCCACAGCTCTAGCACAGATACGCAGTATTTT. The rearrangement links TRBV4-1 to TRBJ2-3; D not certain. The germline V gene encodes CDR1 MGHRA and CDR2 YSYEKL. The ends were cut back, 2 bases at V and 0 bases at J, with 15 bases in the middle. The CDR3 has 17 amino acids.